This T cell receptor beta chain stems from a study of T-cell reconstitution after alpha-beta-depleted transplantation in children. Study results and caveats: At one year after transplant, newly produced T cells mostly accounted for T-cell counts and diversity. Alpha-beta T cells about two months after transplant reportedly derived from several hundred expanded graft clones. After transplant, high TCRbeta diversity at day 60 in some patients arose from surviving recipient T cells and thymic progenitors.

CDR1 SGHTA and CDR2 FQGTGA come from the germline V gene. Trimming left V 5 bases short and J 5 bases short, with 10 bases between. CDR3 length equals 13 residues. Unique molecular identifiers were used in preparing the TCRbeta library. TCRdb recomputed calls from the PCR reads with MiXCR, one row per CDR3 protein. Of approximately 230,000 distinct CDR3 sequences detected, about 25% appear once; the ten largest clones hold about 2.6%. Many counts were recorded for this clonotype. As yet, its antigen is unknown. This chain joins TRBV7-3 and TRBJ2-1, with D uncertain. The source material was PBMCs, sampled before TCRalphabeta/CD19-depleted stem cell transplant. This sequence originates from a girl aged 2-10 years with Fanconi anemia, due to receive a stem cell transplant. The CDR3 nucleotides read TGTGCCAGCAGCATTGCTACTAACAATGAGCAGTTCTTC. Translated: CASSIATNNEQFF.